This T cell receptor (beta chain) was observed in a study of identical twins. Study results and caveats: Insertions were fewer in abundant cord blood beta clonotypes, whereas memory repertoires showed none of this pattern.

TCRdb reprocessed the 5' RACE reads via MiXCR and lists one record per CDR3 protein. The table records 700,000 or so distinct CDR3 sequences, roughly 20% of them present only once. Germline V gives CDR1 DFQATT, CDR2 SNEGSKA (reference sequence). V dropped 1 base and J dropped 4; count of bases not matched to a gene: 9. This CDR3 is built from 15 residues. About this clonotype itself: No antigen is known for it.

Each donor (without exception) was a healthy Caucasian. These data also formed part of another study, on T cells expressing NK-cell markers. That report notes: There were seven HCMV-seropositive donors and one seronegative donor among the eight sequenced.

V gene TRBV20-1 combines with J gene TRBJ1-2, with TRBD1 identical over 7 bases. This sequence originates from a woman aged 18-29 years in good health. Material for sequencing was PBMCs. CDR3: CSARGPGRDSYGYTF. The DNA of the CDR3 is TGCAGTGCTAGAGGACCCGGGCGGGACAGCTATGGCTACACCTTC.